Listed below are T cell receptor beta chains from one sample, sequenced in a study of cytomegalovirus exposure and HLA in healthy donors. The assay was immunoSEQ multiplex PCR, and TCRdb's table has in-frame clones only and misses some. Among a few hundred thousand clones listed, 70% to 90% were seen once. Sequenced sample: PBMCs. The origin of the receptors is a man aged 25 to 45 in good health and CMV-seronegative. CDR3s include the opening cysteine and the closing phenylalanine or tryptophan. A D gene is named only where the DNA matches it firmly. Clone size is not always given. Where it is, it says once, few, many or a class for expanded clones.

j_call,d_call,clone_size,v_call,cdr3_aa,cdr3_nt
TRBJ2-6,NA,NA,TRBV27,CASSLEGTGSGANVLTF,TGTGCCAGCAGTTTAGAAGGAACAGGGTCTGGGGCCAACGTCCTGACTTTC
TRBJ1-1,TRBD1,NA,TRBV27,CASRLQGANTEAFF,TGTGCCAGCAGGTTACAGGGGGCGAACACTGAAGCTTTCTTT
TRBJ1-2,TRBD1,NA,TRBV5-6,CASTVTGVGYTF,TGTGCCAGCACCGTGACAGGGGTCGGCTACACCTTC
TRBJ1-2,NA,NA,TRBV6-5,CAARSGTYGYTF,TGTGCCGCCCGAAGCGGAACCTATGGCTACACCTTC
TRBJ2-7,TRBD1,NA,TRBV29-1,CSGAVTGDANGQYF,TGCAGCGGTGCCGTAACAGGGGACGCTAATGGGCAGTACTTC
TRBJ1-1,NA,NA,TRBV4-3,CASSQGTGKNTEAFF,TGCGCCAGCAGCCAAGGGACTGGAAAGAACACTGAAGCTTTCTTT
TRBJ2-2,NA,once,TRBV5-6,CASSYVFLGGNTGELFF,TGTGCCAGCAGCTACGTATTCTTAGGGGGAAACACCGGGGAGCTGTTTTTT
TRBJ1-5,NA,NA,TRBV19,CASSIEGGRSNQPQHF,TGTGCCAGTAGTATAGAGGGAGGGAGGAGCAATCAGCCCCAGCATTTT
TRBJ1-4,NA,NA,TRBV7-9,CASSGLQGIDEKLFF,TGTGCCAGCAGCGGCCTACAGGGAATCGATGAAAAACTGTTTTTT
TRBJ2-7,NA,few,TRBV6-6,CASSYVSVIEQYF,TGTGCCAGCAGTTACGTTTCGGTCATCGAGCAGTACTTC
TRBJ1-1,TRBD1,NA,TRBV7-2,CASSLFPGDRVTMNTEAFF,TGTGCCAGCAGCTTGTTTCCGGGGGACAGGGTAACCATGAACACTGAAGCTTTCTTT
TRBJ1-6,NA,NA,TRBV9,CASSVGTPNNSPLHF,TGTGCCAGCAGCGTTGGGACACCGAATAATTCACCCCTCCACTTT
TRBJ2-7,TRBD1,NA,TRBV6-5,CASSYRTGYEQYF,TGTGCCAGCAGTTACCGGACAGGATACGAGCAGTACTTC
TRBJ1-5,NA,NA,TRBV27,CASSLPFQPQHF,TGTGCCAGCAGTTTACCCTTTCAGCCCCAGCATTTT
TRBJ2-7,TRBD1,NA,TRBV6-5,CASSADRGYEQYF,TGTGCCAGCAGTGCGGACAGGGGTTACGAGCAGTACTTC
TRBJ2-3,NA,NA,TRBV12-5,CASAVGDTQYF,TGTGCTAGTGCCGTCGGGGATACGCAGTATTTT
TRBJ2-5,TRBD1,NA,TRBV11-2,CASSLGNEGQGGETQYF,TGTGCCAGCAGCTTAGGAAACGAGGGACAGGGGGGAGAGACCCAGTACTTC
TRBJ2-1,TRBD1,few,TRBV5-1,CASRKRDSDYNEQFF,TGCGCCAGCAGAAAAAGGGACAGCGACTACAATGAGCAGTTCTTC
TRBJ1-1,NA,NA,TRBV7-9,CASSLAGRNVAFF,TGTGCCAGCAGCTTAGCAGGGAGGAATGTAGCTTTCTTT
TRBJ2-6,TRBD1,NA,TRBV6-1,CASSEAQGFSGANVLTF,TGTGCCAGCAGTGAGGCACAGGGGTTCTCTGGGGCCAACGTCCTGACTTTC
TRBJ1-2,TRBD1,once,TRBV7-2,CASSPRGQTQGYTF,TGTGCCAGCAGCCCTAGGGGGCAGACCCAAGGCTACACCTTC
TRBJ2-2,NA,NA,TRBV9,CASSVGGVSNTGELFF,TGTGCCAGCAGCGTAGGGGGGGTCTCTAACACCGGGGAGCTGTTTTTT
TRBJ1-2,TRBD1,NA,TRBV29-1,CSVGTGGAGGYTF,TGCAGCGTTGGGACAGGGGGCGCGGGAGGCTACACCTTC
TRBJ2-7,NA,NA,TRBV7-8,CASSLATGWLGEQYF,TGTGCCAGCAGCTTAGCAACAGGGTGGCTTGGTGAGCAGTACTTC
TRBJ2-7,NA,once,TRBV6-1,CASRAYGTYEQYF,TGTGCCAGCAGGGCCTACGGGACCTACGAGCAGTACTTC
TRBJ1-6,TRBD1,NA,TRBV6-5,CASSRTGGYNSPLHF,TGTGCCAGCAGTCGGACAGGGGGCTATAATTCACCCCTCCACTTT
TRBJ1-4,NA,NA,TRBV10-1,CASRLQGLGGKLFF,TGCGCCAGCAGACTACAGGGATTGGGCGGAAAACTGTTTTTT
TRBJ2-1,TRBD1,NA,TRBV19,CASSSLKPDRGTYNEQFF,TGTGCCAGTAGTTCGCTAAAGCCGGACAGGGGAACCTACAATGAGCAGTTCTTC
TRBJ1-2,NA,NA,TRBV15,CATSRESYGYTF,TGTGCCACCAGCAGAGAGAGCTATGGCTACACCTTC
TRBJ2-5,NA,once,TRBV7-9,CASSLGVGGETQYF,TGTGCCAGCAGCCTGGGGGTAGGAGGGGAGACCCAGTACTTC
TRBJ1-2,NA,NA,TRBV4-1,CASSQALGSYGYTF,TGCGCCAGCAGCCAAGCGCTAGGGAGCTATGGCTACACCTTC
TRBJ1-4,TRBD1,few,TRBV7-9,CAMGRDRGSEKLFF,TGTGCCATGGGCCGGGACAGGGGAAGTGAAAAACTGTTTTTT
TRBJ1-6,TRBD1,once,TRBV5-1,CASSPQGAINSPLHF,TGCGCCAGCAGCCCACAGGGGGCGATTAATTCACCCCTCCACTTT
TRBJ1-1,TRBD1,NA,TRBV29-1,CSVEGDSTNTEAFF,TGCAGCGTCGAGGGGGACAGCACGAACACTGAAGCTTTCTTT
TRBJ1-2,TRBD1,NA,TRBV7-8,CASSSRTGNQYGYTF,TGTGCCAGCAGCTCGCGGACAGGGAACCAATATGGCTACACCTTC
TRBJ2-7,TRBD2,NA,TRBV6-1,CASSEGMGLATYEQYF,TGTGCCAGCAGTGAGGGGATGGGACTAGCGACATACGAGCAGTACTTC
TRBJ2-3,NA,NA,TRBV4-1,CASSSEGGTDTQYF,TGCGCCAGCAGCTCCGAGGGGGGGACAGATACGCAGTATTTT
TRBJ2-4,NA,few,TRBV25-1,CASSAVSKNIQYF,TGTGCCAGCAGTGCGGTCTCCAAAAACATTCAGTACTTC
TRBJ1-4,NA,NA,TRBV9,CASTSPGSEKLFF,TGTGCCAGCACAAGTCCCGGGAGTGAAAAACTGTTTTTT
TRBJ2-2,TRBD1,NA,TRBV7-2,CASSQGAGELFF,TGTGCCAGCAGCCAGGGGGCCGGGGAGCTGTTTTTT
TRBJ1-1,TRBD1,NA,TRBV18,CASSPSTSGTGEVAFF,TGTGCCAGCTCACCGTCCACTTCCGGGACAGGGGAGGTAGCTTTCTTT
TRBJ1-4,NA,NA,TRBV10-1,CASSEGLSEKLFF,TGCGCCAGCAGCGAGGGACTATCTGAAAAACTGTTTTTT